The 9 T cell receptor beta chains below all came from one sample that was sequenced in a study of CD8 T cells in ankylosing spondylitis. General study findings and limits: Within ankylosing spondylitis blood, a TCR beta motif made up of under 10 highly homologous variants appeared to be characteristic.

MiXCR, applied by TCRdb to the 5' RACE reads, yields one record per CDR3 protein. Found here are 400,000 to 450,000 distinct CDR3 sequences, 15% to 20% of them singletons; the top ten hold approximately 1%. These receptors' targets are unknown. Sequenced sample: blood, either unsorted or a sorted T cell fraction (not recorded which). Every receptor here comes from a male donor with ankylosing spondylitis.

V and J are TRBV15 and TRBJ2-3, with TRBD1 as a possible D gene (5 bases). Trimming took off 4 bases at V and 2 bases at J, with 16 bases between the two ends. CDR1 and CDR2 (germline): LNHNV, YYDKDF (reference sequence). This CDR3 has 16 amino acids. In DNA, the CDR3 is TGTGCCACCAGCACCGCGCGACAGATAACCACAGATACGCAGTATTTT. It codes for CATSTARQITTDTQYF.

This clonotype was counted between two and nine times. This rearrangement joins TRBV7-8 to TRBJ2-1, with D unclear. Germline-derived CDR1 and CDR2 are SGHVS and FQNEAQ. The germline V and J ends were trimmed by 1 base and 7 bases, with 8 bases remaining between them. The CDR3 is made up of 13 amino acids. CDR3 DNA: TGTGCCAGCAGCTTAGGTCGAATGAATGAGCAGTTCTTC. Its protein is CASSLGRMNEQFF.

The chain uses TRBV7-2 and TRBJ2-5; D tentatively reads TRBD1 or TRBD2 (5 bases each). Germline values: CDR1 SGHTA, CDR2 FQGNSA. V was clipped by 5 bases and J by 13 bases, with 17 bases between them. There are 12 residues in the CDR3. Written as DNA, the CDR3 is TGTGCCAGCAGCATCCGGGACGACCTGTTGTACTTC. Its protein product is CASSIRDDLLYF.

This chain joins TRBV5-1 and TRBJ1-2; D may be TRBD1 (6 bases). The CDR3 totals 15 residues. In germline, CDR1 is SGHRS, CDR2 YFSETQ. Trimming took off 0 bases at V and 5 bases at J, with 14 bases between the two ends. Written as DNA, the CDR3 is TGCGCCAGCAGCTTGGGGCCCAACCAGGGGTATGGCTACACCTTC. Translating it yields CASSLGPNQGYGYTF.

There are a few counts of this clonotype. The rearrangement uses TRBV6-1 and TRBJ2-2, with no clear D. The germline V gene has CDR1 MNHNS and CDR2 SASEGT. The CDR3 spans 16 residues. V gave up 6 bases and J gave up 4 bases, with 18 bases separating them. This CDR3 is CASSSLGGPGTGELFF. The CDR3 region has the DNA TGTGCCAGCAGCTCCCTGGGTGGGCCGGGCACCGGGGAGCTGTTTTTT.

This chain uses TRBV29-1 with TRBJ1-4; TRBD1 is a possible D gene (6 bases). This CDR3 has 13 amino acids. Germline CDR1 reads SQVTM; CDR2 reads ANQGSEA. Trimming removed 5 bases at V and 4 bases at J, with 11 bases between. CDR3 region: CSVLDRSNEKLFF. As DNA, the CDR3 is TGCAGCGTTCTGGACAGAAGTAATGAAAAACTGTTTTTT.

This clonotype was found a few times. The genes are TRBV28 and TRBJ2-4; TRBD2 might be the D (6 bases). Germline CDR1 MDHEN, CDR2 SYDVKM. The CDR3 extends over 17 amino acids. The germline V and J ends were trimmed by 5 bases and 0 bases, with 17 bases remaining between them. The DNA for the CDR3 is TGTGCCAGCAGTCCACTTAGCCGAGCGGGAGCCAAAAACATTCAGTACTTC. It translates to CASSPLSRAGAKNIQYF.

This clonotype was counted a few times. The V gene is TRBV12-3 or TRBV12-4, the J gene TRBJ1-1, with 8 bases identical to TRBD1. Trimming at V came to 2 bases and at J to 3 bases, leaving 8 bases not matched to a gene. The CDR3 sequence is 16 residues long. CDR3 region: CASSLSGGNRYTEAFF. CDR3 sequence (DNA): TGTGCCAGCAGTTTATCAGGGGGCAACCGTTACACTGAAGCTTTCTTT.

This chain joins TRBV12-3 or TRBV12-4 and TRBJ2-1; 12 bases match TRBD2. This CDR3 spans 18 amino acids. V gave up 2 bases and J gave up 0 bases; unmatched junction bases: 5. DNA of the CDR3: TGTGCCAGCAGTTTAACCGGACTAGCGGGACGCTCCTACAATGAGCAGTTCTTC. Translation gives CASSLTGLAGRSYNEQFF.